Sequencing of this T cell receptor (beta chain) was carried out in a study of cytomegalovirus exposure and HLA in healthy donors. Study overall: There were roughly 80 million unique TCRs (from HLA-typed donors) in an early data release.

PCR involved 60 Vbeta and 13 Jbeta primers. Only in-frame clones appear in the TCRdb table, and some are missing; sequencing was by immunoSEQ multiplex PCR. The sample shows about 100,000 clones, 60% to 75% of them seen only once. In regard to this clone: The antigen is not known.

The study, taken as a whole, reports: TCR beta sequences reportedly predicted most subjects' HLA-A and HLA-B alleles accurately. Later findings reportedly placed an Asian-associated ancestry cluster below the approximately 670-donor mean for N-insertions. The study recorded around 160 TCR beta chains that were cytomegalovirus-associated.

Germline assignment: CDR1 SEHNR and CDR2 FQNEAQ (reference sequence). V dropped 1 base and J dropped 8 bases, with 6 bases sitting between them. This CDR3 is 12 amino acids long. The specimen sequenced was PBMCs. This TCR was sampled from a man aged 50-59 years in good health and CMV-seronegative. V gene TRBV7-9 combines with J gene TRBJ2-4; D gene uncertain. The CDR3 DNA reads TGTGCCAGCAGCTTAGGTGGAGACATTCAGTACTTC. Translated, it gives CASSLGGDIQYF. Drawing the rest from reference TRBV7-9 and TRBJ2-4, the complete variable domain is DTGVSQNPRHKITKRGQNVTFRCDPISEHNRLYWYRQTLGQGPEFLTYFQNEAQLEKSRLLSDRFSAERPKGSFSTLEIQRTEQGDSAMYLCASSLGGDIQYFGAGTRLSVL.